Included here is one TCR beta chain sequence, with context. At one end the junction does not follow the germline gene, possibly because of a read error. Template material for amplifying TCR beta CDR3 regions consisted of RNA transcripts. TCR CDR3 underwent first-round RT-PCR with the HTBI primer set. TCRdb reanalysed the multiplex PCR reads using MiXCR and keeps one entry per CDR3 protein. This table holds approximately 510,000 distinct CDR3 sequences, roughly 45% found once. The source of the sample is a study of T cells in Graves' hyperthyroidism and ophthalmopathy. The receptor's source is an adult woman with Graves' disease, either hyperthyroidism or ophthalmopathy (not recorded which). Sequencing was performed on peripheral blood or thyroid tissue (not recorded which).

The CDR3: CATSRVLGGANYGYTF. The CDR3 coding sequence is TGTGCCACCAGCAGAGTTCTGGGGGGAGCTAACTATGGCTACACCTTC. V gene TRBV9 combines with J gene TRBJ1-2; possibly TRBD1 for D (5 bases). Germline CDR1 reads SGDLS; CDR2 reads YYNGEE. The CDR3 extends over 16 amino acids.